These T cell receptor beta chains were read from a single sample in a study of CD8 T cells in Susac syndrome. From the immunoSEQ multiplex PCR reads, TCRdb called clonotypes with MiXCR, one entry per CDR3 protein. The sample shows 150,000 to 180,000 distinct CDR3 sequences, 85% to 95% of them seen only once. Material for sequencing was CD4+ T cells from PBMCs. The receptors were sampled from a human donor with Susac syndrome. Both conserved end residues are part of each CDR3. A D gene is named only where the DNA matches it firmly. For some rows the clone size is stated as once, few or many, or as a class when expanded; others skip it.

d_gene	v_gene	len	abundance	j_gene	CDR3aa	CDR3nt
-	TRBV5-4	13	-	TRBJ2-1	CASSAQGKHEQFF	TGTGCCAGCAGCGCGCAGGGGAAACATGAGCAGTTCTTC
TRBD1	TRBV7-9	13	once	TRBJ2-7	CASSFGTGFEQYF	TGTGCCAGCAGCTTTGGGACAGGGTTCGAGCAGTACTTC
TRBD2	TRBV19	19	-	TRBJ2-1	CASSIDSHRLAGTRNEQFF	TGTGCCAGTAGTATAGATTCTCACCGACTAGCGGGGACTCGGAATGAGCAGTTCTTC
-	TRBV20-1	12	-	TRBJ2-1	CSATRVGNEQFF	TGCAGTGCAACCAGGGTGGGCAATGAGCAGTTCTTC
-	TRBV13	14	-	TRBJ2-5	CASSRKTPGETQYF	TGTGCCAGCAGCCGTAAAACCCCCGGGGAGACCCAGTACTTC
-	TRBV4-1	14	-	TRBJ1-6	CASSQDNYNSPLHF	TGCGCCAGCAGCCAAGATAACTATAATTCACCCCTCCACTTT
TRBD1	TRBV19	13	-	TRBJ1-5	CASSMDRAQPQHF	TGTGCCAGTAGTATGGACAGGGCCCAGCCCCAGCATTTT
-	TRBV20-1	14	-	TRBJ2-5	CSASSQGWGETQYF	TGCAGTGCTAGTTCCCAGGGGTGGGGAGAGACCCAGTACTTC
TRBD1	TRBV19	15	-	TRBJ1-5	CASSAQGVSNQPQHF	TGTGCCAGTAGTGCACAGGGGGTTAGCAATCAGCCCCAGCATTTT
-	TRBV4-2	12	-	TRBJ1-5	CASSQWGEPQHF	TGTGCCAGCAGCCAATGGGGAGAGCCCCAGCATTTT
TRBD1	TRBV5-1	15	-	TRBJ1-5	CASSSTTGADQPQHF	TGCGCCAGCAGCTCCACGACAGGGGCGGATCAGCCCCAGCATTTT
TRBD2	TRBV3-1	15	-	TRBJ2-1	CASSQSGGAPNEQFF	TGTGCCAGCAGCCAAAGCGGGGGGGCCCCCAATGAGCAGTTCTTC
-	TRBV29-1	15	-	TRBJ2-3	CSVSFRTASTDTQYF	TGCAGCGTTTCGTTCCGGACAGCTAGCACAGATACGCAGTATTTT
-	TRBV5-1	15	-	TRBJ2-2	CASSLVWGSAGELFF	TGCGCCAGCAGCTTGGTGTGGGGGAGCGCCGGGGAGCTGTTTTTT
-	TRBV18	15	-	TRBJ1-1	CASSPGGAMNTEAFF	TGTGCCAGCTCACCGGGGGGTGCCATGAACACTGAAGCTTTCTTT
TRBD1	TRBV12-5	15	-	TRBJ2-3	CASGPGQGVTDTQYF	TGTGCTAGTGGTCCGGGACAGGGGGTCACAGATACGCAGTATTTT
-	TRBV29-1	13	-	TRBJ2-7	CSVALSTETEQYF	TGCAGCGTTGCTCTCTCCACAGAGACCGAGCAGTACTTC
TRBD1	TRBV6-6	15	-	TRBJ1-1	CASSSPGQGNTEAFF	TGTGCCAGCAGTTCCCCGGGACAGGGGAACACTGAAGCTTTCTTT
-	TRBV14	13	once	TRBJ1-2	CASSHDSQYGYTF	TGTGCCAGCAGCCACGACAGTCAATATGGCTACACCTTC
TRBD1	TRBV4-1	16	-	TRBJ2-2	CASSQELQGSTGELFF	TGCGCCAGCAGCCAAGAACTACAGGGGAGCACCGGGGAGCTGTTTTTT
TRBD1	TRBV20-1	11	-	TRBJ1-2	CSASRGDGYTF	TGCAGTGCTAGCAGGGGGGATGGCTACACCTTC
-	TRBV1	15	-	TRBJ1-2	CTSSPPGVTNYGYTF	TGCACCAGCAGCCCACCAGGGGTCACTAACTATGGCTACACCTTC
-	TRBV19	14	-	TRBJ1-5	CASSIGQINQPQHF	TGTGCCAGTAGTATCGGGCAGATTAATCAGCCCCAGCATTTT
TRBD1	TRBV7-2	15	-	TRBJ1-5	CASSLDSGTADRWDF	TGTGCCAGCAGCCTTGATTCCGGGACAGCCGACCGGTGGGATTTT
TRBD1	TRBV6-6	14	-	TRBJ2-7	CASTVQGALYEQYF	TGTGCCAGCACCGTACAGGGGGCGCTTTACGAGCAGTACTTC
TRBD2	TRBV29-1	15	-	TRBJ2-3	CSVGGLRGGLNTQYF	TGCAGCGTAGGCGGTCTCCGGGGGGGCTTAAATACGCAGTATTTT
TRBD2	TRBV20-1	13	-	TRBJ2-5	CSALLAGEETQYF	TGCAGTGCCTTACTAGCGGGGGAAGAGACCCAGTACTTC
-	TRBV15	15	-	TRBJ2-1	CATSRDRAPSNEQFF	TGTGCCACCAGCAGAGACAGGGCCCCGTCCAATGAGCAGTTCTTC
TRBD1	TRBV7-2	13	-	TRBJ1-5	CASSTDRVQPQHF	TGTGCCAGCAGCACGGACAGGGTTCAGCCCCAGCATTTT
-	TRBV20-1	14	-	TRBJ2-1	CSASPGALAFEQFF	TGCAGTGCTAGTCCCGGAGCACTAGCATTTGAGCAGTTCTTC
-	TRBV25-1	15	-	TRBJ2-6	CASSYRGAGANVLTF	TGTGCCAGCAGTTACCGGGGTGCTGGGGCCAACGTCCTGACTTTC
TRBD1	TRBV20-1	15	-	TRBJ1-4	CSAIGQGPANEKLFF	TGCAGTGCCATCGGACAGGGGCCTGCTAATGAAAAACTGTTTTTT
-	TRBV14	17	once	TRBJ2-3	CASSQVGSRTYTDTQYF	TGTGCCAGCAGCCAAGTAGGGTCCAGGACGTACACAGATACGCAGTATTTT
TRBD2	TRBV20-1	14	-	TRBJ2-7	CSAKASGSSYEQYF	TGCAGTGCTAAAGCTAGCGGGAGTAGCTACGAGCAGTACTTC
-	TRBV5-8	13	-	TRBJ2-7	CASSLYWAGEQYF	TGTGCCAGCAGCTTATATTGGGCTGGCGAGCAGTACTTC
TRBD1	TRBV11-1	15	-	TRBJ2-6	CASRSGGAGANVLTF	TGTGCCAGCAGGTCAGGGGGCGCGGGGGCCAACGTCCTGACTTTC
-	TRBV29-1	14	-	TRBJ2-6	CSVPRGSGANVLTF	TGCAGCGTCCCCAGGGGCTCTGGGGCCAACGTCCTGACTTTC